This is a list of T cell receptor beta chains from one sample in a study of cytomegalovirus exposure and HLA in healthy donors. The data were produced by immunoSEQ multiplex PCR, yet TCRdb's version contains in-frame clones alone and is incomplete. The sample lists some 200,000 clones, about four fifths occurring once. What was sequenced was PBMCs. These receptors came from a female donor in good health and CMV-seronegative. Each CDR3 is given with its conserved first and last residue. The D gene is left open where the match is weak. Clone size is not always given. Where it is, it says once, few, many or a class for expanded clones.

v_call	j_call	d_call	clone_size	cdr3_nt	cdr3_aa
TRBV18	TRBJ2-7	TRBD1	NA	TGTGCCAGCTCACCACCGGGACAGGGACGGTACGAGCAGTACTTC	CASSPPGQGRYEQYF
TRBV10-3	TRBJ2-7	TRBD1	NA	TGTGCCATCAGAGACAGGGGATCCTACGAGCAGTACTTC	CAIRDRGSYEQYF
TRBV2	TRBJ2-7	NA	NA	TGTGCCAGCAATGTCGGGGACGAGCAGTACTTC	CASNVGDEQYF
TRBV10-3	TRBJ2-7	TRBD1	NA	TGTGCCATCAGGGCTTCGTTCCGGGACAGGGGAGGATACGAGCAGTACTTC	CAIRASFRDRGGYEQYF
TRBV6-5	TRBJ1-5	TRBD1	few	TGTGCCAGCAAGGGGGCGCTTCTTCAGCCCCAGCATTTT	CASKGALLQPQHF
TRBV14	TRBJ2-7	TRBD2	NA	TGTGCCAGCAGCCAAGATCTCCCTCTAGCGGGAACCTCCTACGAGCAGTACTTC	CASSQDLPLAGTSYEQYF
TRBV11-2	TRBJ1-3	NA	once	TGTGCCAGCAGTCGCGGGGGCTCTGGAAACACCATATATTTT	CASSRGGSGNTIYF
TRBV19	TRBJ1-2	TRBD1	NA	TGTGCCAGTAGTACTGACAGGGGCCATGGCTACACCTTC	CASSTDRGHGYTF
TRBV27	TRBJ1-3	TRBD1	few	TGTGCCAGCAGTCCGAGACAGGGGGGTGGAAACACCATATATTTT	CASSPRQGGGNTIYF
TRBV4-1	TRBJ2-3	NA	few	TGCGCCAGCAGCCAGATAGAAGGAGCAGATACGCAGTATTTT	CASSQIEGADTQYF
TRBV11-2	TRBJ1-1	NA	NA	TGTGCCAGCAGCTTAGTTGGCGGCACTGAAGCTTTCTTT	CASSLVGGTEAFF
TRBV6-6	TRBJ1-1	NA	once	TGTGCCAGCACACAAAGGGGGAACACTGAAGCTTTCTTT	CASTQRGNTEAFF
TRBV29-1	TRBJ2-1	TRBD1	NA	TGCAGCGTTGAGGTCGGAGACAGGGTCTACAATGAGCAGTTCTTC	CSVEVGDRVYNEQFF
TRBV9	TRBJ1-1	TRBD1	NA	TGTGCCAGCAGCGTAGCTACTATGGACAGGGGTTCAGAAGCTTTCTTT	CASSVATMDRGSEAFF
TRBV4-1	TRBJ1-4	NA	once	TGCGCCAGCAGCCAAGGGCCGAACAATGAAAAACTGTTTTTT	CASSQGPNNEKLFF
TRBV15	TRBJ1-1	NA	once	TGTGCCACCAGCAGAGATATGGAAGCTTTCTTT	CATSRDMEAFF
TRBV2	TRBJ2-3	TRBD1	once	TGTGCCAGCAGCATCCAGGGGGCCACAGATACGCAGTATTTT	CASSIQGATDTQYF
TRBV5-1	TRBJ2-5	NA	few	TGCGCCAGCAGCTTGAGCGTGAGCGAGGAGACCCAGTACTTC	CASSLSVSEETQYF
TRBV11-3	TRBJ2-3	TRBD2	NA	TGTGCCAGCAGTCCTGGGGGAATAGCGGGGAGCACAGATACGCAGTATTTT	CASSPGGIAGSTDTQYF
TRBV5-1	TRBJ2-7	TRBD2	few	TGCGCCAGCAGCTTGGGGGGGACTAGCGGGGGGTACGAGCAGTACTTC	CASSLGGTSGGYEQYF
TRBV4-1	TRBJ1-1	TRBD1	NA	TGCGCCAGCGGACAGGGATCGTGGACTGAAGCTTTCTTT	CASGQGSWTEAFF
TRBV2	TRBJ1-4	NA	NA	TGTGCCAGCAGTCTCCAGGGGATCGGCGAAAAACTGTTTTTT	CASSLQGIGEKLFF
TRBV9	TRBJ2-2	TRBD2	NA	TGTGCCAGCCGACTAGCGCCGAACACCGGGGAGCTGTTTTTT	CASRLAPNTGELFF
TRBV7-9	TRBJ1-4	TRBD1	NA	TGTGCCAGCAGCTCCGGGGTATTTCGGGACAGGGTAGAAAAACTGTTTTTT	CASSSGVFRDRVEKLFF
TRBV9	TRBJ2-3	NA	NA	TGTGCCAGCAGCCAGGGGACCCCTAAGGTGGATACGCAGTATTTT	CASSQGTPKVDTQYF
TRBV9	TRBJ2-3	TRBD2	NA	TGTGCCAGCAGCAAGCCAACGACTGGACTAGCGGGGGTTGATACGCAGTATTTT	CASSKPTTGLAGVDTQYF
TRBV5-6	TRBJ1-6	TRBD1	NA	TGTGCCAGCAGCCCCGGACAGGGCAGGAATTCACCCCTCCACTTT	CASSPGQGRNSPLHF
TRBV4-3	TRBJ2-1	TRBD2	NA	TGCGCCAGCAGCCAGGGGGGGAGCACGGTCTACAATGAGCAGTTCTTC	CASSQGGSTVYNEQFF
TRBV6-5	TRBJ1-2	TRBD1	NA	TGTGCCAGCAGTTCACCCCCGGGACAGAACTATGGCTACACCTTC	CASSSPPGQNYGYTF
TRBV5-6	TRBJ2-3	TRBD2	NA	TGTGTTCGGGGGGGAAGCACAGATACGCAGTATTTT	CVRGGSTDTQYF
TRBV30	TRBJ2-2	NA	NA	TGTGCCTGGAGTGGGACTTCCCATGGGGAGCTGTTTTTT	CAWSGTSHGELFF
TRBV5-6	TRBJ2-5	TRBD2	NA	TGTGCCAGCAGTTTCAACGGACTAGCGGGGGTCGAGAAGCAGTACTTC	CASSFNGLAGVEKQYF
TRBV5-1	TRBJ1-3	NA	NA	TGCGCCAGCAGCCCGGCAGGGTCTGGAAACACCATATATTTT	CASSPAGSGNTIYF
TRBV7-2	TRBJ2-1	NA	NA	TGTGCCAGCAGCTCCCTAGCCCCCGGCAACAATGAGCAGTTCTTC	CASSSLAPGNNEQFF
TRBV5-6	TRBJ1-4	NA	NA	TGTGCCAGCAGCAGTTGGCAGGTTGAAAAACTGTTTTTT	CASSSWQVEKLFF
TRBV9	TRBJ1-2	TRBD1	NA	TGTGCCAGCAGCTTCAACAGGGGGCGCGACTATGGCTACACCTTC	CASSFNRGRDYGYTF
TRBV4-3	TRBJ1-1	NA	NA	TGCGCCAGCAGCCGTGGACTGATGAACACTGAAGCTTTCTTT	CASSRGLMNTEAFF
TRBV7-9	TRBJ2-2	NA	NA	TGTGCCAGCAGCTTCGGGGGGGAGCTGTTTTTT	CASSFGGELFF
TRBV14	TRBJ2-3	NA	NA	TGTGCCAGCAGCCAAGACTACCGCACAGATACGCAGTATTTT	CASSQDYRTDTQYF
TRBV2	TRBJ2-1	TRBD1	NA	TGTGCCAGCAGTGAATTGGGACAGGGGCCCAATGAGCAGTTCTTC	CASSELGQGPNEQFF
TRBV5-4	TRBJ1-1	NA	NA	TGTGCCAGCAGCACGCAGGTAGACACTGAAGCTTTCTTT	CASSTQVDTEAFF
TRBV2	TRBJ1-5	NA	NA	TGTGCCAGCAGTGATCCTTATAGCAATCAGCCCCAGCATTTT	CASSDPYSNQPQHF
TRBV7-9	TRBJ1-1	NA	NA	TGTTCCAGCAGCTCAAGGGGTGCTGAAGCTTTCTTT	CSSSSRGAEAFF
TRBV5-4	TRBJ2-5	NA	NA	TGTGCCAGCAGCTTGGATGTCGTCCAGTACTTC	CASSLDVVQYF
TRBV7-9	TRBJ2-7	NA	NA	TGTGCCAGCAGCGGCCTCGGTGACATAGACTACGAGCAGTACTTC	CASSGLGDIDYEQYF
TRBV4-1	TRBJ2-2	NA	few	TGCGCCAGCAGCCAAGAAGGGGGAGGGGTGATACAAGGCGGGGAGCTGTTTTTT	CASSQEGGGVIQGGELFF
TRBV7-9	TRBJ1-1	NA	NA	TGTGCCAGCAGCCTCCGGGCCGAGAGAAGGGGGAACACTGAAGCTTTCTTT	CASSLRAERRGNTEAFF
TRBV19	TRBJ2-3	NA	NA	TGTGCCAGCACTTCTGTTGGGGGGGATACGCAGTATTTT	CASTSVGGDTQYF
TRBV4-2	TRBJ2-7	NA	once	TGTGCCAGCAGCCGATCCCCCGGGGTCTACGAGCAGTACTTC	CASSRSPGVYEQYF
TRBV2	TRBJ2-7	NA	once	TGTGCCAGCAGTGTATTGGGACTTAACTCCTACGAGCAGTACTTC	CASSVLGLNSYEQYF
TRBV19	TRBJ1-1	NA	few	TGTGCCAGTATAGTGCGGGATGGCACTGAAGCTTTCTTT	CASIVRDGTEAFF
TRBV2	TRBJ2-7	NA	NA	TGTGCCAGCAGTGAAGCGCTCGGTTCGGGGGACGAGCAGTACTTC	CASSEALGSGDEQYF
TRBV2	TRBJ2-2	TRBD2	NA	TGTGCCAGCAGTGTCGACAGCGGGGAAAACCCTATAGACACCGGGGAGCTGTTTTTT	CASSVDSGENPIDTGELFF
TRBV13	TRBJ2-5	TRBD2	once	TGTGCCAGCAGCACAACCGGGGCTAGCGGGGGGCGGTACCAAGAGACCCAGTACTTC	CASSTTGASGGRYQETQYF